This T cell receptor beta chain was identified during a study of beta chain features in type 1 diabetes. Study context: Sorted cells examined across all samples numbered some 98 million.

Stem cell-like memory, regulatory, central memory and naive CD4+ cells were sorted via CD45RO/CCR7/CD25/CD127/CD95/CD27. This clone was seen a handful of times. What it recognizes is unknown. V shed 1 base and J shed 2 bases, with 8 bases lying between them. This CDR3 contains 14 residues. Germline-derived CDR1 and CDR2 are SNHLY and FYNNEI. TCRB transcripts that were expressed got sequenced, as all of the isolated RNA had been reverse transcribed. The assay was immunoSEQ multiplex PCR, and TCRdb's table has in-frame clones only and misses some. The repertoire holds around 130,000 clones, with approximately 16% as singletons. The study, taken as a whole, reports: For Type 1 diabetes patients, all four CD4+ subsets carried TCRB CDR3s that were moderately but significantly shorter. Whether TCRB rearrangement is influenced by HLA type was left unresolved in this analysis.

The TCR was taken from a man aged 25-40 years with type 1 diabetes. The chain is built from TRBV2 and TRBJ2-5, with D possibly being TRBD1 (6 bases). Input material: central memory CD4+ T cells from blood. The CDR3 reads CASSEGTVQETQYF. CDR3 in DNA: TGTGCCAGCAGTGAAGGGACAGTTCAAGAGACCCAGTACTTC. The complete variable domain, with remaining parts taken from reference TRBV2 and TRBJ2-5, reads EPEVTQTPSHQVTQMGQEVILRCVPISNHLYFYWYRQILGQKVEFLVSFYNNEISEKSEIFDDQFSVERPDGSNFTLKIRSTKLEDSAMYFCASSEGTVQETQYFGPGTRLLVL.